These 32 T cell receptor beta chains were sequenced from one sample in a study of blood T cell repertoires in COVID-19. Using immunoSEQ multiplex PCR, the repertoire was profiled, and TCRdb retains in-frame clones only, with some absent. Among about 150,000 clones listed, roughly 91% were seen once. The sequenced sample was peripheral blood. All receptors derive from a man between 60 and 70 years old with active or convalescent COVID-19.

Notes on this clone: One end of the junction is discordant with germline, which a read error may explain. This sequence joins TRBV5-4 and TRBJ2-7; D could derive from TRBD1 or TRBD2 (5 bases each). This CDR3 has 12 amino acids. The V gene's germline CDR1 is SGHNT and CDR2 YYREEE (reference sequence). The CDR3 region is CASSLGRLEQYF. DNA for the CDR3: TGTGCCAGCAGTTTGGGACGACTCGAGCAGTACTTC.

The CDR3 nucleotides are TGTGCCAGCAGATTGGGACTAGCGGGAGTATTCGAGCAGTACTTC. It yields the protein CASRLGLAGVFEQYF. The chain has TRBV6-6 and TRBJ2-7, with TRBD2 matching over 14 bases. Germline V lookup: CDR1 MNHNY, CDR2 SVGAGI (reference sequence). The CDR3 is 15 amino acids. The ends lost 6 bases at V and 6 bases at J; junction bases unmatched: 7.

A single count supports this clone. The genes are TRBV7-3 and TRBJ1-1; 8 bases are shared with TRBD1. V shed 4 bases and J 6 bases; nucleotides not matched to a gene: 10. This CDR3 is built from 15 residues. Germline-derived CDR1 and CDR2 are SGHTA and FQGTGA. The CDR3 DNA follows: TGTGCCAGCAGCTCGAGGGGGACAGGAGGATCTGAAGCTTTCTTT. This sequence encodes CASSSRGTGGSEAFF.

The rearrangement uses TRBV19 and TRBJ1-1; 7 nucleotides align to TRBD1. V lost 5 bases and J lost 4; bases outside the gene matches: 7. This CDR3 region has 14 residues. CDR1 is LNHDA and CDR2 is SQIVND in the germline V gene (reference sequence). The CDR3 sequence: CASSGRQGVTEAFF. The DNA of the CDR3 is TGTGCCAGTAGTGGGAGACAGGGCGTCACTGAAGCTTTCTTT. The entire variable domain, with the rest obtained from reference TRBV19 and TRBJ1-1, is as follows: DGGITQSPKYLFRKEGQNVTLSCEQNLNHDAMYWYRQDPGQGLRLIYYSQIVNDFQKGDIAEGYSVSREKKESFPLTVTSAQKNPTAFYLCASSGRQGVTEAFFGQGTRLTVV.

This chain joins TRBV5-5 and TRBJ1-2; tentatively, D is TRBD1 (5 bases). The V and J ends lost 5 bases and 0 bases respectively, with 14 bases between them. CDR1 is SGHKS, CDR2 YYEKEE, per germline (reference sequence). The CDR3 has 15 amino acids. CDR3 sequence: CASRTAVGANYGYTF. The CDR3 region has the DNA TGTGCCAGCAGGACAGCCGTCGGAGCTAACTATGGCTACACCTTC.

This clone was counted a single time. This chain uses TRBV7-8 with TRBJ2-7, with 14 bases aligning to TRBD2. This CDR3 is 17 amino acids long. Looked up from germline, CDR1 is SGHVS and CDR2 is FQNEAQ. Germline trimming cut 6 bases from V and 3 bases from J; bases unmatched to any gene: 10. The chain's CDR3 is CASSPGTSGGSRYEQYF. In nucleotides, the CDR3 is TGTGCCAGCAGTCCCGGGACTAGCGGGGGATCCCGCTACGAGCAGTACTTC.

Only one count was recorded for this clone. The chain carries TRBV6-5 and TRBJ1-5; 9 nucleotides line up with TRBD1. This CDR3 is 14 amino acids long. V lost 6 bases to trimming and J lost 4 bases; unmatched junction nucleotides: 4. Looked up from germline, CDR1 is MNHEY and CDR2 is SVGAGI. In nucleotides, the CDR3 is TGTGCCAGCAGCCGAGACAGGGGGAATCAGCCCCAGCATTTT. It yields the protein CASSRDRGNQPQHF.

V is TRBV7-2 and J is TRBJ1-3, with D hard to call. Germline values: CDR1 SGHTA, CDR2 FQGNSA. There are 15 residues in the CDR3. V lost 3 bases to trimming and J lost 3 bases, with 12 bases between them. In nucleotides, the CDR3 is TGTGCCAGCAGCTTCAAGCCCGCTAGTGGAAACACCATATATTTT. Residues: CASSFKPASGNTIYF.

This chain links TRBV28 with TRBJ2-6; 7 bases fit TRBD2. The germline CDR1 and CDR2 sequences are MDHEN and SYDVKM. V lost 6 bases and J lost 2; bases outside the gene matches: 10. This CDR3 spans 17 amino acids. The CDR3 nucleotides read TGTGCCAGCAGACCACACGAGGGAGGGCCTGGGGCCAACGTCCTGACTTTC. Encoded protein: CASRPHEGGPGANVLTF.

This sequence joins TRBV6-1 and TRBJ1-2, with D perhaps matching TRBD1 (5 bases). This CDR3 has 14 residues. The V end lost 1 base, the J end lost 11 bases, and 17 bases lay between the germline ends. CDR1 and CDR2 from the germline V gene are MNHNS and SASEGT. CDR3 nucleotide sequence: TGTGCCAGCAGTGAAGGAGACAGTTATATGGCTTACACCTTC. Protein: CASSEGDSYMAYTF.

The chain has TRBV28 and TRBJ2-3; 7 nucleotides match TRBD2. CDR1 and CDR2 (germline): MDHEN, SYDVKM. Trimming cost V 2 bases and J 6 bases; bases outside gene matches: 5. The CDR3 is made up of 14 amino acids. The CDR3 region has the DNA TGTGCCAGCAGTTTAGGGGGGGTTCAGGATACGCAGTATTTT. Its translation is CASSLGGVQDTQYF.

This chain connects TRBV5-1 to TRBJ2-2; TRBD1 matches at 11 bases. Trimming took 3 bases from V and 5 from J; bases not matched to a gene: 3. The CDR3 totals 15 residues. Germline CDR1 reads SGHRS; CDR2 reads YFSETQ. In DNA form, the CDR3 reads TGCGCCAGCAGCTCCGGGACAGGGGGGACCGGGGAGCTGTTTTTT. Protein: CASSSGTGGTGELFF.

This chain links TRBV7-2 with TRBJ2-3; possible D gene TRBD2, 5 bases. V gave up 4 bases and J gave up 4 bases, with 21 bases separating them. Germline V gene lookup returns CDR1 SGHTA and CDR2 FQGNSA. The CDR3 extends over 17 amino acids. CDR3 in DNA: TGTGCCAGCAGCTCCCGATTGTCGGGGTTAGGTGCAGATACGCAGTATTTT. It specifies CASSSRLSGLGADTQYF. The full variable domain, rest sourced from reference TRBV7-2 and TRBJ2-3, is GAGVSQSPSNKVTEKGKDVELRCDPISGHTALYWYRQSLGQGLEFLIYFQGNSAPDKSGLPSDRFSAERTGGSVSTLTIQRTQQEDSAVYLCASSSRLSGLGADTQYFGPGTRLTVL.

CDR3 sequence (DNA): TGTGCCAGCAGAGGGAGGGGGGACACTGAAGCTTTCTTT. It encodes CASRGRGDTEAFF. The chain is built from TRBV2 and TRBJ1-1; possible D gene TRBD1, 6 bases. This CDR3 spans 13 amino acids. Germline loops: CDR1 SNHLY, CDR2 FYNNEI. Trimming left V 6 bases short and J 3 bases short, with 11 bases between.

On this clone itself: Different DNA sequences within this sample yield the same CDR3. This chain uses TRBV7-6 with TRBJ1-2, with 7 bases that match TRBD1. V lost 4 bases and J lost 0; bases outside the gene matches: 5. CDR1 SGHVS and CDR2 FNYEAQ come from the germline V gene. There are 15 residues in the CDR3. Written as DNA, the CDR3 is TGTGCCAGCAGCTCTTGGACAGGAACTAACTATGGCTACACCTTC. The encoded protein is CASSSWTGTNYGYTF.

The chain carries TRBV24-1 and TRBJ2-5; possibly TRBD1 for D (5 bases). Trimming removed 9 bases at V and 4 bases at J, with 11 bases between. The CDR3 runs 12 residues. Germline-derived CDR1 and CDR2 are KGHDR and SFDVKD. The CDR3 loop reads CATQGVGETQYF. As DNA, the CDR3 is TGTGCCACCCAAGGGGTAGGAGAGACCCAGTACTTC.

The chain couples TRBV3-1 (or the pseudogene TRBV3-2) to TRBJ1-1; 8 nucleotides align to TRBD1. CDR1 and CDR2 from the germline V gene are LGHDT and YNNKEL (reference sequence). V lost 1 base, J lost 11 bases, and 3 bases stayed unmatched. The CDR3 extends over 12 amino acids. The CDR3 nucleotides are TGTGCCAGCAGCCAAGCTCAGGGGGCTGCTTTCTTT. It encodes CASSQAQGAAFF.

The rearrangement joins TRBV5-1 to TRBJ1-1; D possibly corresponds to TRBD1 (5 bases). V lost 3 bases and J 2 bases, leaving 11 bases between the germline ends. The CDR3 totals 14 residues. The germline V gene encodes CDR1 SGHRS and CDR2 YFSETQ. CDR3 amino acids: CASSSPTANTEAFF. The CDR3 DNA reads TGCGCCAGCAGCTCTCCGACAGCAAACACTGAAGCTTTCTTT.

The rearrangement uses TRBV28 and TRBJ1-4; D might be TRBD1 (6 bases). This CDR3 comprises 13 residues. V lost 11 bases and J lost 0, with 10 bases in between. Germline-derived CDR1 and CDR2 are MDHEN and SYDVKM. The DNA of the CDR3 is TGTGCCTCAGGGGTGTCAACTAATGAAAAACTGTTTTTT. Translation gives CASGVSTNEKLFF.

This chain uses TRBV7-2 with TRBJ1-2, with D maybe TRBD1 (5 bases). The germline V and J ends were trimmed by 1 base and 4 bases, with 7 bases remaining between them. This CDR3 region has 13 residues. Germline CDR1 reads SGHTA; CDR2 reads FQGNSA. The CDR3 loop reads CASSLDDSYGYTF. Written as DNA, the CDR3 is TGTGCCAGCAGCTTAGATGACAGCTATGGCTACACCTTC.

The chain employs TRBV5-4 and TRBJ2-3; 15 nucleotides align to TRBD2. Germline V gene data show CDR1 as SGHNT and CDR2 as YYREEE (reference sequence). V dropped 0 bases and J dropped 8; count of bases not matched to a gene: 10. The CDR3 has 18 residues. In DNA, the CDR3 is TGTGCCAGCAGCTTGGGAGGACTAGCGGGAGGGGAACGGGGTACGCAGTATTTT. Amino acid sequence: CASSLGGLAGGERGTQYF.

As concerns this clone: One end of the junction fails to match germline, which may point to a read error. The chain uses TRBV29-1 and TRBJ1-1; D ambiguous. The CDR3 is made up of 12 amino acids. The germline V gene has CDR1 SQVTM and CDR2 ANQGSEA. Written as DNA, the CDR3 is TGCAGCGCCGCGCCCCTGAATACTGAAGCTTTCTTT. It codes for CSAAPLNTEAFF.

The chain links TRBV6-5 to TRBJ2-1; D is possibly TRBD1 (5 bases). Germline V gives CDR1 MNHEY, CDR2 SVGAGI. The CDR3 is 14 residues long. Trimming took off 2 bases at V and 3 bases at J, with 8 bases between the two ends. In nucleotides, the CDR3 is TGTGCCAGCAGTTACAGGGGCGGCTACAATGAGCAGTTCTTC. Translated, it gives CASSYRGGYNEQFF.

The CDR3 spells CASSLGHLYGYTF. The CDR3, as DNA: TGTGCCAGCAGCTTAGGACACCTCTATGGCTACACCTTC. V usage is TRBV7-2 and J usage is TRBJ1-2; no reliable D call. CDR3 length: 13 residues. CDR1 and CDR2 from the germline V gene are SGHTA and FQGNSA. V shed 1 base and J shed 4 bases, with 7 bases lying between them.

This chain uses TRBV2 with TRBJ1-6; D is unclear. V was cut by 6 bases and J by 11 bases, with 14 bases left in between. The germline gives CDR1 SNHLY, CDR2 FYNNEI. This CDR3 contains 13 residues. The CDR3 loop is CASRAVPGAPLHF. The CDR3 bases are TGTGCCAGCAGAGCGGTCCCTGGGGCACCCCTCCACTTT.

The chain has TRBV20-1 and TRBJ2-7, with 11 positions matching TRBD2. This CDR3 spans 13 amino acids. CDR1 is DFQATT, CDR2 SNEGSKA, per germline (reference sequence). V was clipped by 3 bases and J by 6 bases; unmatched bases: 4. The CDR3 loop reads CSASLLAGGEQYF. As DNA, the CDR3 is TGCAGTGCTAGTTTGCTAGCGGGAGGCGAGCAGTACTTC.

The chain recombines TRBV5-1 with TRBJ1-4; unclear D gene. The CDR3 covers 16 residues. The germline V and J ends were trimmed by 1 base and 8 bases, with 18 bases remaining between them. Germline assignment: CDR1 SGHRS and CDR2 YFSETQ. CDR3 nucleotides: TGCGCCAGCAGCTTGACCGGCGGGGATGGGAACGAAAAACTGTTTTTT. Translating gives CASSLTGGDGNEKLFF.

The chain employs TRBV6-1 and TRBJ1-1, with D tentatively TRBD1 (6 bases). Germline values: CDR1 MNHNS, CDR2 SASEGT. CDR3 length equals 14 residues. V lost 2 bases and J lost 4, with 11 bases in between. CDR3 DNA sequence: TGTGCCAGCAGTGAAAGGGGGGGGCTCACTGAAGCTTTCTTT. As protein: CASSERGGLTEAFF.

This chain joins TRBV3-1 (or the pseudogene TRBV3-2) and TRBJ1-2; 8 bases match TRBD1. CDR1 is LGHDT, CDR2 YNNKEL, per germline (reference sequence). The CDR3 contains 13 residues. Trimming removed 5 bases from V and 9 bases from J; junction bases left unmatched: 8. CDR3: CASSAGTGKRYTF. CDR3 nucleotide sequence: TGTGCCAGCAGCGCCGGGACAGGAAAGCGCTACACCTTC.

The chain recombines TRBV10-2 with TRBJ2-1; D unresolved. This CDR3 has 11 amino acids. CDR1 is WSHSY and CDR2 is SAAADI in the germline V gene. The V end lost 6 bases, the J end lost 3 bases, and 3 bases lay between the germline ends. This CDR3 reads CASSSYNEQFF. The CDR3 nucleotides read TGCGCCAGCAGCAGCTACAATGAGCAGTTCTTC.

The J gene is TRBJ2-7, the V gene TRBV6-5; 9 bases match TRBD1. V shed 0 bases, J shed 5 bases, and the junction held 8 bases outside the gene matches. Germline CDR1 MNHEY, CDR2 SVGAGI. The CDR3 runs to 16 residues. Here the CDR3 reads CASSYSNRGRRDEQYF. CDR3 DNA sequence: TGTGCCAGCAGTTACTCAAACAGGGGGCGCCGGGACGAGCAGTACTTC.

The chain joins TRBV28 to TRBJ1-3, with D unresolved. Germline V gene sequence: CDR1 MDHEN, CDR2 SYDVKM. V lost 1 base and J lost 0, with 7 bases in between. The CDR3 is made up of 15 amino acids. The CDR3 protein is CASSLYTASGNTIYF. CDR3 nucleotides: TGTGCCAGCAGTTTATATACAGCCTCTGGAAACACCATATATTTT.